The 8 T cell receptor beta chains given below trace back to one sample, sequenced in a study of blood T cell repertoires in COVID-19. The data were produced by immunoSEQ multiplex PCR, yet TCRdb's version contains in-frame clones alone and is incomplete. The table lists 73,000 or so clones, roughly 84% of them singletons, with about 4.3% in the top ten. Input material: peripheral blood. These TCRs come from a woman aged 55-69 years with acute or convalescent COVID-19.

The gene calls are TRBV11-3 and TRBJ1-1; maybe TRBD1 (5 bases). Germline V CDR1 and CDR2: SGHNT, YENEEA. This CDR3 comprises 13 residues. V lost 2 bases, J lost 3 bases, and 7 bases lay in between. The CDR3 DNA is TGTGCCAGCAGCTTAAGGGGCGACACTGAAGCTTTCTTT. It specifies CASSLRGDTEAFF.

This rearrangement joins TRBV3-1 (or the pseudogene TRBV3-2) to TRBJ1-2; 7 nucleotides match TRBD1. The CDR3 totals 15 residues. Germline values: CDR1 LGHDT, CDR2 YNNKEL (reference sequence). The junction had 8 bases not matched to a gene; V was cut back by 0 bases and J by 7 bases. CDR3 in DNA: TGTGCCAGCAGCCAAGATGCCAGGGGGGCGGGTGGCTACACCTTC. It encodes CASSQDARGAGGYTF.

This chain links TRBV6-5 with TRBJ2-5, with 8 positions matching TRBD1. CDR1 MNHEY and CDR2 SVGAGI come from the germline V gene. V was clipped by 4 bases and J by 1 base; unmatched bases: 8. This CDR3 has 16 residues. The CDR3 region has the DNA TGTGCCAGCAGTTCACTCACAGGGGGAGCCCAAGAGACCCAGTACTTC. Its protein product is CASSSLTGGAQETQYF.

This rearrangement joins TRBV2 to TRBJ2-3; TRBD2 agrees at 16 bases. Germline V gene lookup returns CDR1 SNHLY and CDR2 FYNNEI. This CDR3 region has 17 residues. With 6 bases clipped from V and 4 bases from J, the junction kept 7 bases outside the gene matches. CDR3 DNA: TGTGCCAGCAGCGCCGGGACTAGCGGGGGGGCGGCAGATACGCAGTATTTT. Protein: CASSAGTSGGAADTQYF.

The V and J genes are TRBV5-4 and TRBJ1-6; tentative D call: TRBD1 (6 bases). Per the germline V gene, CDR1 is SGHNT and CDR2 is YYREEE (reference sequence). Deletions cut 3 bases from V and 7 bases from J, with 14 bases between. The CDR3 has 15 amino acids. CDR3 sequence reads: CASSSRGEFNSPLHF. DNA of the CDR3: TGTGCCAGCAGCTCCAGGGGCGAATTCAATTCACCCCTCCACTTT.

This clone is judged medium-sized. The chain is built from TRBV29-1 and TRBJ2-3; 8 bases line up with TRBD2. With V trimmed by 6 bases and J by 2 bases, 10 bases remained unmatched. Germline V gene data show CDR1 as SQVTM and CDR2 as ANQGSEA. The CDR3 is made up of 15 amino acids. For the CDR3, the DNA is TGCAGCGTGGCCATTAGCGGGGCCTTCACAGATACGCAGTATTTT. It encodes CSVAISGAFTDTQYF.

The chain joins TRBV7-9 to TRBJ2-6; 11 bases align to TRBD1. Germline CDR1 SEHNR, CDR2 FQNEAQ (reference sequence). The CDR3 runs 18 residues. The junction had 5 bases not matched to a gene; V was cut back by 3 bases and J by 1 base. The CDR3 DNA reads TGTGCCAGCAGCTTCTACGGACAGGGGGCATCTGGGGCCAACGTCCTGACTTTC. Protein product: CASSFYGQGASGANVLTF.

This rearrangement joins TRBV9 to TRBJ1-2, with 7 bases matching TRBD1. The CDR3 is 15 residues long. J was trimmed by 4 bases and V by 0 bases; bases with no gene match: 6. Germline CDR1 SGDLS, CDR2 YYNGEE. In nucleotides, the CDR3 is TGTGCCAGCAGCGTAGGAGGGGGCGCAGGCTATGGCTACACCTTC. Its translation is CASSVGGGAGYGYTF.